This T cell receptor beta chain appears in the sequencing data of a study of shared clonotypes between healthy human individuals. Study context: CD4 naive and memory got three plates each, CD8 naive two, CD8 memory one.

The protocol was immunoSEQ multiplex PCR, while the TCRdb copy is restricted to in-frame clones and leaves out a portion. The data show under 600,000 clones, 97% seen once. This clonotype was sampled from a woman aged 30 to 39 in good health. Sequenced sample: naive CD4+ T cells sorted from blood. As to subset: CD45RA+ positively selected.

The CDR3 loop is CASSPTVFNQPQHF. In nucleotides, the CDR3 is TGTGCCAGCAGCCCGACAGTATTCAATCAGCCCCAGCATTTT. The chain links TRBV9 to TRBJ1-5; D might be TRBD1 (5 bases). Germline V gene data show CDR1 as SGDLS and CDR2 as YYNGEE. The CDR3 sequence is 14 residues long. V lost 4 bases, J lost 3 bases, and 11 bases lay in between.